The 19 T cell receptor delta chains listed next were all sequenced from one sample in a study of γδ T cells in repeated Plasmodium falciparum infection listed by TCRdb under 2021. Library method: multiplex PCR. For sequencing, an Illumina MiSeq was employed. TCRdb reprocessed the public data with the CATT caller; entries with the same nucleotide sequence were combined afterwards. The sample table contains about 51,000 delta-chain clones; only one count was recorded for around 2% of them. The ten most abundant clones make up about 24% of the sample. For bulk TCR repertoire analysis, Vgamma9/Vdelta2+ and Vdelta2-negative gammadelta T cell populations were flow-sorted out of peripheral blood mononuclear cells. Sample: gamma-delta T cells from blood. The receptor source for this set is a pool of human donors (malaria-infected and uninfected, not separated).

As for this clone: Since a far larger clone is one base different, this is likely a read error. This sample includes further DNA sequences coding for the same CDR3. V is TRDV1 and J is TRDJ1; the D gene is possibly TRDD2 (5 bases). The J gene was not available in TCRdb and was assigned here by matching the DNA to germline segments. Germline CDR1 reads TSWWSYY; CDR2 reads QGS. V gave up 6 bases and J gave up 2 bases, with 19 bases separating them. The CDR3 has 16 residues. CDR3 in amino acids: CALGFYSFTATDKLIF. In nucleotides, the CDR3 is TGTGCTCTTGGATTCTATTCCTTTACTGCTACCGATAAACTCATCTTT.

Many counts were recorded for this clone. The chain combines TRDV1 with TRDJ1, with 9 bases identical to TRDD3. Germline V gene data show CDR1 as TSWWSYY and CDR2 as QGS. V dropped 3 bases and J dropped 2; count of bases not matched to a gene: 19. CDR3 length equals 20 residues. The CDR3, as DNA: TGTGCTCTTGGGGAGGTATTCCTACCGGGAACTGGGGGACCTACCGATAAACTCATCTTT. Amino acid sequence: CALGEVFLPGTGGPTDKLIF.

This clone was observed many times. The amino acid sequence in TCRdb belongs to a much larger clone and departs from this DNA's translation at residue 18, likely a sequencing read error; the sequence shown is translated from the DNA. J is TRDJ1 and V is TRDV2; 8 positions match TRDD3. The germline V gene has CDR1 GEAIGNYY and CDR2 EKD. This CDR3 region has 19 residues. In DNA, the CDR3 is TGTGCCTGTGACACCGTAGGAGGGATACGCGAAGAGAAAACCGATAAACTCACCTTT. Protein product: CACDTVGGIREEKTDKLTF.

This clone was seen repeatedly, ten times or more. A far larger clone differs by one base, so this is likely a read error. The sample has other DNA sequences that encode this CDR3 too. The chain uses TRDV3 and TRDJ1, with 9 bases identical to TRDD3. Matching the DNA to germline supplied the J gene, which TCRdb does not give. This CDR3 is 18 amino acids long. The junction had 17 bases not matched to a gene; V was cut back by 0 bases and J by 3 bases. Germline CDR1 is TVYSNPD and CDR2 is GDNSRS (reference sequence). The CDR3 nucleotides are TGTGCCTTTAGGCACCTCCCACCGTGGGGGATAGTTTCCGATAAACTCATCTTT. Its protein product is CAFRHLPPWGIVSDKLIF.

This clone showed up many times. V and J are TRDV1 and TRDJ1; 13 bases are a match to TRDD3. CDR1 and CDR2 from the germline V gene are TSWWSYY and QGS. The CDR3 is 23 residues long. V shed 0 bases and J 1 base; nucleotides not matched to a gene: 20. This CDR3 reads CALGELGRENWGIRLVATDKLIF. CDR3 sequence (DNA): TGTGCTCTTGGGGAACTGGGACGGGAGAACTGGGGGATACGCCTGGTGGCCACCGATAAACTCATCTTT.

Of note for this clone: TCRdb assigns this DNA the protein of a much larger clone, which departs from its translation at residue 14; this likely reflects a read error, and the protein shown comes from translating the DNA. The rearrangement joins TRDV3 to TRDJ1, with 9 bases aligning to TRDD3. The J gene comes from matching the DNA to germline here; TCRdb lacks it. Germline loops: CDR1 TVYSNPD, CDR2 GDNSRS (reference sequence). The CDR3 sequence is 22 residues long. Germline trimming cut 5 bases from V and 0 bases from J; bases unmatched to any gene: 31. Here the CDR3 DNA reads TGTGCCCTCCCGCGGGGACCTTCCGGTTTGGGGATACGCATTTGGTACACCGATAAACTCATCTTT. It specifies CALPRGPSGLGIRIWYTDKLIF. The whole variable domain, remainder taken from reference TRDV3 and TRDJ1, is CDKVTQSSPDQTVASGSEVVLLCTYDTVYSNPDLFWYRIRPDYSFQFVFYGDNSRSEGADFTQGRFSVKHILTQKAFHLVISPVRTEDSATYYCALPRGPSGLGIRIWYTDKLIFGKGTRVTVEP.

Details on this clone: A far larger clone is a single base away, which makes a read error likely. The same CDR3 also results from other DNA sequences found in this sample. V is TRDV1 and J is TRDJ1, with 11 bases aligning to TRDD3. Because TCRdb records no J gene, it was assigned here through a match of the DNA to germline. Germline V gene lookup returns CDR1 TSWWSYY and CDR2 QGS. The CDR3 length is 22 residues. The CDR3 loop is CALGEPSGTLPTSSWGILGLIF. In nucleotides, the CDR3 is TGCGCTCTTGGGGAACCGTCCGGGACTCTTCCTACAAGTAGCTGGGGGATACTAGGACTCATCTTT.

This clone came up many times. The chain employs TRDV1 and TRDJ1; 8 nucleotides match TRDD3. This CDR3 has 21 amino acids. V lost 4 bases to trimming and J lost 3 bases; unmatched junction nucleotides: 25. Per germline, CDR1 TSWWSYY and CDR2 QGS. DNA of the CDR3: TGTGCTCTTGGGGCCTCTTGGGACGCCGGGGGATATCCCAAAATTCCCGATAAACTCATCTTT. The encoded protein is CALGASWDAGGYPKIPDKLIF.

This clone has a count of ten or more. This DNA translates differently at residue 3 from the TCRdb protein, which is that of a much larger clone; a read error is likely, and the protein shown is the DNA's own translation. This chain connects TRAV38-2/DV8 to TRDJ1, with D possibly TRDD3 on 6 matching bases. CDR3 length equals 20 residues. From germline, CDR1 is TSESDYY and CDR2 QEAYKQQN. CDR3 sequence: CACRSGTAFRVGDRRDKLIF. CDR3 nucleotides: TGTGCTTGTAGGAGCGGCACTGCTTTCCGAGTCGGGGATCGCAGGGATAAACTCATCTTT.

This clone was observed a few times. TCRdb's entry gives the protein of a much larger clone, which mismatches this DNA's translation at residue 10, likely from a read error; the protein reported here is translated from the DNA. The chain is built from TRDV1 and TRDJ1; TRDD3 agrees at 10 bases. TCRdb leaves out the J gene; it was filled in here by matching the DNA to germline. CDR3 length: 25 residues. CDR1 and CDR2 from the germline V gene are TSWWSYY and QGS. The junction had 31 bases not matched to a gene; V was cut back by 2 bases and J by 1 base. CDR3 nucleotides: TGTGCTCTTGGGGAAATTTTAACTCTCTCGCTTCCCCTAGCTGGGGGATATGGGGTCACCGATAAACTCATCTTT. Protein: CALGEILTLSLPLAGGYGVTDKLIF.

This clone was counted ten times or more. This DNA's translation differs at residue 4 from TCRdb's protein, which comes from a much larger clone; a read error is likely, and the protein shown is translated from the DNA. The V gene is TRDV1, the J gene TRDJ2; 7 positions match TRDD3. The CDR3 length is 24 residues. With V trimmed by 8 bases and J by 4 bases, 37 bases remained unmatched. Germline loops: CDR1 TSWWSYY, CDR2 QGS. The CDR3, as DNA: TGTGCTCTTAGGAAGCGTTTGGCAATACTTTTCAAACTCCTTGGGGATATGTCGACAGCACAACTCTTCTTT. Amino acid sequence: CALRKRLAILFKLLGDMSTAQLFF.

Worth noting for this clone: This may be a read error, as it is one base from a much larger clone. The same CDR3 is also encoded by other DNA sequences in this sample. The chain uses TRDV1 and TRDJ1, with TRDD3 matching over 10 bases. The J gene, absent from TCRdb, was called here by matching the DNA to germline. The trim removed 1 base at V and 1 base at J, leaving 15 bases unmatched. Looked up from germline, CDR1 is TSWWSYY and CDR2 is QGS. The CDR3 has 20 residues. The CDR3 DNA reads as TGTGCTCTTGGGGAACGCCTCTCCTACGGGGGATACGCTTTCACCGATAAACTCATCTTT. It yields the protein CALGERLSYGGYAFTDKLIF.

A few counts support this clone. It differs at one base from a far larger clone, so likely a read error. This sample also contains other DNA sequences that code for the same CDR3. This chain links TRDV1 with TRDJ3; D remains ambiguous. Germline matching of the DNA provided the J gene here, since TCRdb leaves it blank. Germline-derived CDR1 and CDR2 are TSWWSYY and QGS. The CDR3 contains 12 residues. CDR3 amino acids: CALGHLNRQMFF. DNA for the CDR3: TGTGCCCTTGGACACCTCAACAGACAGATGTTTTTC.

This clone has a handful of counts. A far larger clone differs by one base, so this is likely a read error. The same CDR3 can be traced to other DNA sequences in this sample. V and J are TRAV38-2/DV8 and TRDJ1; D perhaps matches TRDD3 (5 bases). Assignment of the J gene here rests on matching the DNA to germline, because TCRdb gives none. Trimming took 6 bases from V and 8 from J, leaving 38 bases between them. The CDR3 spans 20 residues. The V gene's germline CDR1 is TSESDYY and CDR2 QEAYKQQN. The CDR3 coding sequence is TGTGCTTATATAGGTAGCGGGAGTACTCCCGGCCGGTGGTGGGGCCTAAAACTCATCTTT. Translated, it gives CAYIGSGSTPGRWWGLKLIF.

Details on this clone: The protein TCRdb gives is from a much larger clone and does not agree with this DNA's translation at residue 7, likely a read error; the protein shown here comes from the DNA. The rearrangement links TRAV38-2/DV8 to TRDJ1; 13 bases align to TRDD3. TCRdb offers no J gene call, so here the DNA was matched to germline to obtain one. With V trimmed by 3 bases and J by 0 bases, 35 bases remained unmatched. Germline V CDR1 and CDR2: TSESDYY, QEAYKQQN. The CDR3 has 27 residues. The CDR3 DNA is TGTGCTTATAGGAACCCTCCCGTGGTTAGGATCAAAAATTATCACTGGGGGATACGCTTTTACACCGATAAACTCATCTTT. It encodes CAYRNPPVVRIKNYHWGIRFYTDKLIF.

This clone appeared a few times. TCRdb's protein for this DNA is that of a much larger clone and differs from the translation at residue 18, likely a read error; the protein shown is the DNA translation. The J segment was not called; the V segment is TRDV1; the D call in the table, TRDD3, was not verified against the DNA. The CDR3 is 20 residues long. The germline gives CDR1 TSWWSYY, CDR2 QGS. CDR3 nucleotides: TGTGCTCTTGGGGAAGCCTCTGTCTCCCTCACTGGGGGATACGCGATCAAACCCATCTTT. Translating it yields CALGEASVSLTGGYAIKPIF.

In this sample, this clone is medium-sized. This chain joins TRDV3 and TRDJ1; TRDD3 agrees at 7 bases. CDR1 is TVYSNPD and CDR2 is GDNSRS in the germline V gene (reference sequence). V lost 2 bases, J lost 0 bases, and 36 bases stayed unmatched. This CDR3 contains 24 residues. The CDR3 nucleotides read TGTGCCTTTTACCACCACTTTTCAAGGGCACGACAGACGGGGGATGGATGGAACACCGATAAACTCATCTTT. Amino acid sequence: CAFYHHFSRARQTGDGWNTDKLIF.

Only a few counts were recorded for this clone. The amino acid sequence in TCRdb belongs to a much larger clone and departs from this DNA's translation at residue 13, likely a sequencing read error; the sequence shown is translated from the DNA. The J gene is TRDJ3, the V gene TRDV2, with D unclear. The J gene, missing from TCRdb, was assigned here through DNA to germline matching. V lost 0 bases and J 0 bases, leaving 26 bases between the germline ends. CDR1 and CDR2 from the germline V gene are GEAIGNYY and EKD. The CDR3 is 23 amino acids. CDR3 DNA sequence: TGTGCCTGTGACACCGCGTTCGTTACGGGGCCCATCCCCCGCTCCTGGGACACCCGACAGATGTTTTTC. It codes for CACDTAFVTGPIPRSWDTRQMFF.

In the case of this clone: The protein held in TCRdb is that of a much larger clone and does not match this DNA's translation at residue 12, likely because of a read error; the protein shown is translated from the DNA. CDR3 amino acids: CALGELHFPFLKFLRGIRTATGYTDKLIF. The CDR3 nucleotides read TGTGCTCTTGGGGAACTCCACTTCCCCTTCCTAAAGTTTTTGAGGGGGATACGCACAGCTACGGGGTACACCGATAAACTCATCTTT. The chain links TRDV1 to TRDJ1; 10 bases fit TRDD3. TCRdb supplies no J gene; here it was assigned by aligning the nucleotide sequence to germline. Per the germline V gene, CDR1 is TSWWSYY and CDR2 is QGS. The CDR3 totals 29 residues. V lost 0 bases to trimming and J lost 0 bases; unmatched junction nucleotides: 40.